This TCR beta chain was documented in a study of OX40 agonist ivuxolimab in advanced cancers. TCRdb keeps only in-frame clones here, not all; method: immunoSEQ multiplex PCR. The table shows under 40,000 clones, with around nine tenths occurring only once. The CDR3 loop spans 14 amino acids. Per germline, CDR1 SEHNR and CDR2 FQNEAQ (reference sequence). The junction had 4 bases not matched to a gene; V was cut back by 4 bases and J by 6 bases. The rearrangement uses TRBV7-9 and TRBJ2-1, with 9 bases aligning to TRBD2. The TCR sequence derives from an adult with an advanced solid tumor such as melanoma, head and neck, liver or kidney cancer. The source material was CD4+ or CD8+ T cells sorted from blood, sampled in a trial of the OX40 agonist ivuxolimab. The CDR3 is CASSSGTSFNEQFF. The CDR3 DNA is TGTGCCAGCAGCTCCGGGACTAGCTTCAATGAGCAGTTCTTC. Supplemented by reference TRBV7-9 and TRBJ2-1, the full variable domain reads DTGVSQNPRHKITKRGQNVTFRCDPISEHNRLYWYRQTLGQGPEFLTYFQNEAQLEKSRLLSDRFSAERPKGSFSTLEIQRTEQGDSAMYLCASSSGTSFNEQFFGPGTRLTVL.